This record looks at one T cell receptor (beta chain) sequence and its context. The same CDR3 arises from other DNA sequences in this sample as well. This sample stems from a study of T cells in women clearing cervical HPV infection. Generated by immunoSEQ multiplex PCR, the TCRdb table keeps only in-frame clones and is missing some. Its listing shows approximately 37,000 clones. Sequencing was performed on blood buffy coat. This TCR derives from a woman between 18 and 69 years old with a cervical HPV16 infection that either progressed to CIN3+ or cleared (not recorded which).

CDR3 DNA (partial): TGCGCCAGCAGCCCGGTAACTGTCAGGGGCTCTGGAAACACC. Residues: CASSPVTVRGSGNT. The full CDR3 protein reads CASSPVTVRGSGNTIYF. The chain couples TRBV5-1 to TRBJ1-3; tentatively, D is TRBD1 (6 bases). Read data end 3 residues before the CDR3 end; the end is taken from the germline J gene. Trimming removed 4 bases at V and 0 bases at J, with 17 bases between. The germline V gene encodes CDR1 SGHRS and CDR2 YFSETQ. The CDR3 length is 17 residues.